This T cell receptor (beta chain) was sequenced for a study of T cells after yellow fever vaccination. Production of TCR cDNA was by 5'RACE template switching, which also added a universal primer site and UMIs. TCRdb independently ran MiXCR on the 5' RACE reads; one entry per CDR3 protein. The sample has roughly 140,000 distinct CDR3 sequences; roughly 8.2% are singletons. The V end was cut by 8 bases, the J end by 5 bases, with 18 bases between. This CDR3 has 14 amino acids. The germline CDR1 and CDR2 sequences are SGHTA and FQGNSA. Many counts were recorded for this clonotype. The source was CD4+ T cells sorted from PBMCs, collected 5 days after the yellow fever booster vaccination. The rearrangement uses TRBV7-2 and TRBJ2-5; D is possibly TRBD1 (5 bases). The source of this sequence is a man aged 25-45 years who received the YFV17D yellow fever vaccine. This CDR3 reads CASGRSRDGETQYF. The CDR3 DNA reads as TGTGCCAGCGGTCGAAGCAGGGATGGGGAGACCCAGTACTTC.